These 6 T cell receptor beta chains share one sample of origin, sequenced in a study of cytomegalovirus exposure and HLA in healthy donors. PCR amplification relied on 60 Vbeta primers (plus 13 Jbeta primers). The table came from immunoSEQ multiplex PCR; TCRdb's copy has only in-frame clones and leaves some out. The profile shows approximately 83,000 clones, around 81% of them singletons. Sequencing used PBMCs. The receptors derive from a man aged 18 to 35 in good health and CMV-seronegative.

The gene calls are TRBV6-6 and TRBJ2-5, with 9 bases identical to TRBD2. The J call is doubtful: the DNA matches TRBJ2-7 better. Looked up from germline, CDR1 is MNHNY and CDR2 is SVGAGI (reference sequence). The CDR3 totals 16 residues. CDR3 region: CASIPRGGTSSYEQYF. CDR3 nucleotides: TGTGCCAGCATTCCCCGAGGCGGGACTAGCTCTTACGAGCAGTACTTC.

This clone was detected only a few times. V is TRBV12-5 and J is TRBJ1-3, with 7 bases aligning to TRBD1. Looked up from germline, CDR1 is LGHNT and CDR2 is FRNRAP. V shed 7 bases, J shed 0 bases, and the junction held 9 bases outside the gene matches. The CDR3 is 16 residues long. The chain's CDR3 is CASASRTGISGNTIYF. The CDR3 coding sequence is TGTGCTAGTGCCTCCCGGACAGGAATCTCTGGAAACACCATATATTTT.

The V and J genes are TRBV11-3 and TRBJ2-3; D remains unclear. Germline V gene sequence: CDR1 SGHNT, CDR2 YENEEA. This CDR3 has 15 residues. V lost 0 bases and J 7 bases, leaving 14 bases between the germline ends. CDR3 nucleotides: TGTGCCAGCAGCTTAGATGGGCTCGCCGAGCATACGCAGTATTTT. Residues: CASSLDGLAEHTQYF.

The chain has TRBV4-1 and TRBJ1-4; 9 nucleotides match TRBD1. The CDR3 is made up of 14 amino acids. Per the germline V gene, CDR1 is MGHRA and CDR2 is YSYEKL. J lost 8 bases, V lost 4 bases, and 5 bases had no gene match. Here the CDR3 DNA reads TGCGCCAGCAGCCCGGGACAGGGAGGAGAAAAACTGTTTTTT. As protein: CASSPGQGGEKLFF.

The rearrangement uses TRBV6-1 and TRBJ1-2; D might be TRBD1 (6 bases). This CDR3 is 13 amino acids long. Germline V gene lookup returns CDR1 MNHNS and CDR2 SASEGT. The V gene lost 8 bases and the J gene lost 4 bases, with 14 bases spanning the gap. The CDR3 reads CASGAAGAYGYTF. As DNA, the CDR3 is TGTGCCAGCGGCGCGGCAGGGGCCTATGGCTACACCTTC.

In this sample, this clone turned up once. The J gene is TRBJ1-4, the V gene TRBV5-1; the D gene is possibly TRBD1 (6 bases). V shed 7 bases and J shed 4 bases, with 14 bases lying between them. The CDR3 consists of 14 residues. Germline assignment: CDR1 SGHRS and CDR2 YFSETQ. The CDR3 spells CASRTDSHNEKLFF. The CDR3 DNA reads TGCGCCAGCCGCACGGACAGCCATAATGAAAAACTGTTTTTT.